This T cell receptor beta chain originates from a study of control samples from healthy donors and cancer patients. Assay used: immunoSEQ multiplex PCR; TCRdb lists only in-frame clones, some missing. This table has around 110,000 clones, roughly nine tenths appearing once. Trimming removed 0 bases from V and 4 bases from J, with 10 bases in between. The CDR3 is made up of 14 amino acids. Germline V gene lookup returns CDR1 SGDLS and CDR2 YYNGEE. The sequence was obtained from a woman aged 45-60 years with colorectal cancer. The rearrangement uses TRBV9 and TRBJ1-1; perhaps TRBD1 as D (5 bases). Material: PBMCs. CDR3 sequence reads: CASSVVVGGTEAFF. CDR3 DNA sequence: TGTGCCAGCAGCGTAGTCGTCGGGGGCACTGAAGCTTTCTTT.